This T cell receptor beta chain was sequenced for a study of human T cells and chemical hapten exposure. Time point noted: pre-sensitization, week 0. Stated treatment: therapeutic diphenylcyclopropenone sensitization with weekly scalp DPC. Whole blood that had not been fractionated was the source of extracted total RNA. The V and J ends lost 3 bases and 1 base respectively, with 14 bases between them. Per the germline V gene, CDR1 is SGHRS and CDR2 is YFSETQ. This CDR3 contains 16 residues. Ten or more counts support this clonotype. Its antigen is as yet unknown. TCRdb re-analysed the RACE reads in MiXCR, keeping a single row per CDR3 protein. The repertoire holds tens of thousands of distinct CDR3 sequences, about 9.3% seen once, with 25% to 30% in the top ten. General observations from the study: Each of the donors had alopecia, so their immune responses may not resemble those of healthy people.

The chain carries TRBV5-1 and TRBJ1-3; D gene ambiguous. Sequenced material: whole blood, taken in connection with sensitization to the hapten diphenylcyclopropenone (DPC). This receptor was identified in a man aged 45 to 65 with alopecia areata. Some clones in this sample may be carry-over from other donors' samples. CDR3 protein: CASSSMGSRSGNTIYF. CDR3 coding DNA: TGCGCCAGCAGCTCGATGGGGAGTCGGTCTGGAAACACCATATATTTT.